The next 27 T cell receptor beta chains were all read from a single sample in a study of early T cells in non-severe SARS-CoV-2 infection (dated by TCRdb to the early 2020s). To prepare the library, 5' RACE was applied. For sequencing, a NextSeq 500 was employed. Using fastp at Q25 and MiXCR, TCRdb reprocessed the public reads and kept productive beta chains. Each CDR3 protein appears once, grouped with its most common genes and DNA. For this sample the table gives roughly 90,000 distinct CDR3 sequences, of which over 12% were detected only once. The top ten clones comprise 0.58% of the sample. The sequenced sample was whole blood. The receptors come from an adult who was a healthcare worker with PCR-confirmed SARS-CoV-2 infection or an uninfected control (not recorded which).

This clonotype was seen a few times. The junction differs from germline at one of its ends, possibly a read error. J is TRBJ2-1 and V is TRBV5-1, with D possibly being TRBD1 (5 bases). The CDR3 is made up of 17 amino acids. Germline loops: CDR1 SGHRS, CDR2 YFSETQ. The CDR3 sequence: CASSLALTAYSHNEQFF. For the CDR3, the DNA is TGCGCCAGCAGCTTGGCCTTGACAGCCTACTCCCACAATGAGCAGTTCTTC.

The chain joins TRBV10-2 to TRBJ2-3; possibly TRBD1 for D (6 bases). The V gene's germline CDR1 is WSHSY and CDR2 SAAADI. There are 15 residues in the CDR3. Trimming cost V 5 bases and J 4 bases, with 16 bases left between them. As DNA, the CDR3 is TGCGCCAGCAGTCATCCGACAGGAGGCGCAGATACGCAGTATTTT. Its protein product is CASSHPTGGADTQYF.

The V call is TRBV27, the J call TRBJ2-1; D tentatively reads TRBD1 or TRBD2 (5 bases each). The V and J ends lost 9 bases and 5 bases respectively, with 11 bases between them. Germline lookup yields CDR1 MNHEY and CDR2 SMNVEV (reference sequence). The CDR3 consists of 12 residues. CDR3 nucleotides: TGTGCCAGTCGACAGCGGCACAATGAGCAGTTCTTC. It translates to CASRQRHNEQFF.

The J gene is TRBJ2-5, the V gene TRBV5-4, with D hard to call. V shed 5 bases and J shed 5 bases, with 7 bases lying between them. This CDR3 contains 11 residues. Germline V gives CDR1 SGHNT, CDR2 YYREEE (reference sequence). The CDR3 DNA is TGTGCCAGCAGGTTAATGGAGACCCAGTACTTC. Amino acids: CASRLMETQYF.

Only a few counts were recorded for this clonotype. The CDR3 region has the DNA TGTGCCAGCAGTTTAATAGGGACAGGGGGCCTCACTGAAGCTTTCTTT. Protein: CASSLIGTGGLTEAFF. The chain employs TRBV12-3 or TRBV12-4 and TRBJ1-1; TRBD1 agrees at 12 bases. This CDR3 is built from 16 residues. V lost 2 bases to trimming and J lost 4 bases; unmatched junction nucleotides: 5.

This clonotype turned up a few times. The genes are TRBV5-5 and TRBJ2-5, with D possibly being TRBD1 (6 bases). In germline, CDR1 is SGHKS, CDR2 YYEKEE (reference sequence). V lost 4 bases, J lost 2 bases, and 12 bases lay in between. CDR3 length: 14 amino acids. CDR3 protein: CASSGTLTQETQYF. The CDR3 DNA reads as TGTGCCAGCAGCGGGACATTGACACAAGAGACCCAGTACTTC.

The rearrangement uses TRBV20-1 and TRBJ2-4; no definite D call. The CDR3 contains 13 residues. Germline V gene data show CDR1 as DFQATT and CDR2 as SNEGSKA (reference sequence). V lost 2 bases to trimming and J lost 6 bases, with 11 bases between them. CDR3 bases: TGCAGTGCTAGATATCCTACTACAAACATTCAGTACTTC. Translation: CSARYPTTNIQYF.

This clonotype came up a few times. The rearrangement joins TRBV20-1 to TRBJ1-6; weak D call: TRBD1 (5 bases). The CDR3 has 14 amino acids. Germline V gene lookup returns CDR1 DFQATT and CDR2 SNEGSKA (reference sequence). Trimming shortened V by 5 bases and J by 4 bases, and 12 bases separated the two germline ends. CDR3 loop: CSAGEGLYNSPLHF. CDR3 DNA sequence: TGCAGTGCTGGGGAGGGACTGTATAATTCACCCCTCCACTTT.

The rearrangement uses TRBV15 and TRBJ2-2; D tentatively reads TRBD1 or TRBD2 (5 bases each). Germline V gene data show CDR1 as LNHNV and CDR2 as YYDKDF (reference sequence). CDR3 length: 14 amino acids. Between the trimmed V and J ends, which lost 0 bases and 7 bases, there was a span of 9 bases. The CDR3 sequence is CATSRDHGGGELFF. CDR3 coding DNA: TGTGCCACCAGCAGAGATCATGGGGGCGGGGAGCTGTTTTTT.

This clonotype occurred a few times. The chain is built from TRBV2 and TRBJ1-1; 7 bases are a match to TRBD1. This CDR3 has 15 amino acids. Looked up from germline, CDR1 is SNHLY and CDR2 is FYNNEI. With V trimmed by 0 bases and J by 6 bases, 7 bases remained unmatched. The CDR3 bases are TGTGCCAGCAGTGAAGCGGGCCGTCAGGGGGCTGAAGCTTTCTTT. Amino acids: CASSEAGRQGAEAFF.

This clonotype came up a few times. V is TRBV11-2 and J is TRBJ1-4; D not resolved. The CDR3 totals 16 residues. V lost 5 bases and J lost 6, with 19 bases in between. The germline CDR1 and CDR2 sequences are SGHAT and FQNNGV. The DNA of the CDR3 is TGTGCCAGCAGCCCGGGCCCCCGGGAGCAGTATGAAAAACTGTTTTTT. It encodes CASSPGPREQYEKLFF.

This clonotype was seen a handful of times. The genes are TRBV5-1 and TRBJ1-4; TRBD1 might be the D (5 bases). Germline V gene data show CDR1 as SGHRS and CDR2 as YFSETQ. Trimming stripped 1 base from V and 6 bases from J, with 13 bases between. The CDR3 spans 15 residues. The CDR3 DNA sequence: TGCGCCAGCAGCTTGTCTACGTTAGGGGATGAAAAACTGTTTTTT. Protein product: CASSLSTLGDEKLFF.

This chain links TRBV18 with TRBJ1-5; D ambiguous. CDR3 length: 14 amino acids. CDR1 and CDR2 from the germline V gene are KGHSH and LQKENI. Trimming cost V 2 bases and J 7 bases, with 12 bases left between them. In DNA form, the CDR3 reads TGTGCCAGCTCACCAGCGGAGACCCGGCAGCCCCAGCATTTT. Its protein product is CASSPAETRQPQHF.

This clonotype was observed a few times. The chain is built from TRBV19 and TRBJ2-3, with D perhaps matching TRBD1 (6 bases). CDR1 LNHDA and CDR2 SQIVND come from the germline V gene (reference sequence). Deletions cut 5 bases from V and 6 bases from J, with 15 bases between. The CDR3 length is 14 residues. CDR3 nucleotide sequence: TGTGCCAGTAGTCCGTGGGGGCGAGGGGATACGCAGTATTTT. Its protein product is CASSPWGRGDTQYF.

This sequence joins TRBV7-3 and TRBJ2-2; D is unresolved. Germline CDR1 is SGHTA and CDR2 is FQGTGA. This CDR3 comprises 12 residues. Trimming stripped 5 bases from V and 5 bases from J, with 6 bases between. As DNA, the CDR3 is TGTGCCAGCAGCATTCCGACCGGGGAGCTGTTTTTT. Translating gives CASSIPTGELFF.

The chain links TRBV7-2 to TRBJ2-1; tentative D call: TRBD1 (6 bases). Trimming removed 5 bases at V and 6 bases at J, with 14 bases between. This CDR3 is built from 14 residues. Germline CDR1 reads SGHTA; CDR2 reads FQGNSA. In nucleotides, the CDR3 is TGTGCCAGCAGCATGTCGGACAGCCTCAATGAGCAGTTCTTC. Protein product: CASSMSDSLNEQFF.

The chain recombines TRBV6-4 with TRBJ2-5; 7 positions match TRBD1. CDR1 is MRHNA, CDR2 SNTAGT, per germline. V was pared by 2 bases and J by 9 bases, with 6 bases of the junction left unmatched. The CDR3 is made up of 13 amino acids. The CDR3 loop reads CASSDPDRLAQYF. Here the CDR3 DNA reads TGTGCCAGCAGTGACCCGGACAGGTTGGCCCAGTACTTC.

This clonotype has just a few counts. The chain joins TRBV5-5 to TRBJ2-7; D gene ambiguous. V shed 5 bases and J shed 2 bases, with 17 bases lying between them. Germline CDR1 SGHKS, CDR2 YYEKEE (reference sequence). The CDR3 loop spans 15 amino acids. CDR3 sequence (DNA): TGTGCCAGCAGGGCCGGGTCCCTGGGCACCTACGAGCAGTACGTC. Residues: CASRAGSLGTYEQYV.

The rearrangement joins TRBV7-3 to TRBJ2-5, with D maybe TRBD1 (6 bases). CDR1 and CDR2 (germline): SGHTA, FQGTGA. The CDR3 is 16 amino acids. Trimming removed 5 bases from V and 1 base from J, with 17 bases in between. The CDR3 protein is CASSPGTQKIQETQYF. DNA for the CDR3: TGTGCCAGCAGCCCCGGGACACAGAAAATCCAAGAGACCCAGTACTTC. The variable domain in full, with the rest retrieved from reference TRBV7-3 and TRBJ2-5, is GAGVSQTPSNKVTEKGKYVELRCDPISGHTALYWYRQSLGQGPEFLIYFQGTGAADDSGLPNDRFFAVRPEGSVSTLKIQRTERGDSAVYLCASSPGTQKIQETQYFGPGTRLLVL.

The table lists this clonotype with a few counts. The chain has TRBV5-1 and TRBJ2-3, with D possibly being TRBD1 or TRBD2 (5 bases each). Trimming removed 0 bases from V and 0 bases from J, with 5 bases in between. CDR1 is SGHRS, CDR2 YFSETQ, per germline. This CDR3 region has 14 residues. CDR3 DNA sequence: TGCGCCAGCAGCTTGGGGGACAGCACAGATACGCAGTATTTT. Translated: CASSLGDSTDTQYF.

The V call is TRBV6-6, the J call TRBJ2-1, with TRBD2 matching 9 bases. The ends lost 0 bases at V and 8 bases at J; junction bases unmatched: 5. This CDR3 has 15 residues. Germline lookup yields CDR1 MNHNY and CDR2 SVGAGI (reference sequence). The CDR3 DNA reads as TGTGCCAGCAGTTACTCGAATAGCGGGGGCGATGAGCAGTTCTTC. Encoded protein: CASSYSNSGGDEQFF.

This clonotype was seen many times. For the CDR3, the DNA is TGTGCTAGTGGTTTACCAGGGACCGGGGAGCTGTTTTTT. Translation gives CASGLPGTGELFF. The chain uses TRBV12-5 and TRBJ2-2; D is perhaps TRBD1 (5 bases). This CDR3 spans 13 amino acids. V lost 3 bases and J lost 5, with 7 bases in between. CDR1 is LGHNT, CDR2 FRNRAP, per germline. The full variable domain, its missing parts supplied by reference TRBV12-5 and TRBJ2-2, is DARVTQTPRHKVTEMGQEVTMRCQPILGHNTVFWYRQTMMQGLELLAYFRNRAPLDDSGMPKDRFSAEMPDATLATLKIQPSEPRDSAVYFCASGLPGTGELFFGEGSRLTVL.

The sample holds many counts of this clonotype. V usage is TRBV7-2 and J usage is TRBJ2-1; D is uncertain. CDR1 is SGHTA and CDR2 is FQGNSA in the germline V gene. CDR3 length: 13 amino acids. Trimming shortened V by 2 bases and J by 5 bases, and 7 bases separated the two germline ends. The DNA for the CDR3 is TGTGCCAGCAGCTTATCCAAAGACAATGAGCAGTTCTTC. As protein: CASSLSKDNEQFF.

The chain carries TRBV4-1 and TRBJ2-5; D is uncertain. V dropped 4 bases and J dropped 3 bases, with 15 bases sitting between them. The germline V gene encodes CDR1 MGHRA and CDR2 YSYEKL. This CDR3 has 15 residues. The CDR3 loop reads CASSLGLVAKETQYF. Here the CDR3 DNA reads TGCGCCAGCAGCCTCGGTTTGGTTGCTAAAGAGACCCAGTACTTC.

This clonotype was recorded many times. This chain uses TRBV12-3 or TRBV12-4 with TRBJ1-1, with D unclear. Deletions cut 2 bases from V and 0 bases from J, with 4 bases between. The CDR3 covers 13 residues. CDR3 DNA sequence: TGTGCCAGCAGTTTATTTATGAACACTGAAGCTTTCTTT. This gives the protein CASSLFMNTEAFF.

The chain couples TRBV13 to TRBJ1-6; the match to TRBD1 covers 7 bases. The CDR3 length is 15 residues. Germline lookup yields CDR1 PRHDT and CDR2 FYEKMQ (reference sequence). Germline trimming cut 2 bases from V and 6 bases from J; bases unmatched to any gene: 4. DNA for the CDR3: TGTGCCAGCAGCTTATCGGGACAGCGTAATTCACCCCTCCACTTT. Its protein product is CASSLSGQRNSPLHF.

This chain's CDR3 is CASRLYSGADYNEQFF. CDR3 DNA: TGTGCCAGCAGGCTCTATAGCGGGGCCGACTACAATGAGCAGTTCTTC. J is TRBJ2-1 and V is TRBV6-2 or TRBV6-3; 8 nucleotides align to TRBD2. The CDR3 has 16 amino acids. V lost 6 bases to trimming and J lost 3 bases; unmatched junction nucleotides: 10. Germline V gene data show CDR1 as MNHEY and CDR2 as SVGEGT.